These 12 T cell receptor beta chains originate from one sample sequenced in a study of regulatory T cells in long-lasting Graves disease. Building the TCR beta libraries relied on iRepertoire HTBI primers, and CDR3 regions underwent Arm-PCR. TCRdb reprocessed the multiplex PCR reads via MiXCR and lists one record per CDR3 protein. The table lists about 620,000 distinct CDR3 sequences, approximately 15% of them singletons. Time point here: newly diagnosed GD, antithyroid drugs for less than 3 months. Extracted PBMC RNA gave rise to the TCR library. These data also formed part of another study, on T cells in Graves' hyperthyroidism and ophthalmopathy.

Specimen: peripheral blood mononuclear cells (PBMCs), collected at new diagnosis, from a patient treated with antithyroid drugs. All receptors derive from a woman aged 30 to 39 with Graves disease.

This clonotype was counted at least ten times. The chain recombines TRBV28 with TRBJ2-1; 15 nucleotides match TRBD2. CDR3 length: 17 amino acids. The germline V gene encodes CDR1 MDHEN and CDR2 SYDVKM. The trim removed 1 base at V and 9 bases at J, leaving 7 bases unmatched. CDR3 protein: CASSLFSGTSGRREQFF. The CDR3 DNA is TGTGCCAGCAGTTTATTCTCCGGGACTAGCGGGAGGCGTGAGCAGTTCTTC.

This clonotype was detected many times. The chain recombines TRBV6-1 with TRBJ1-1; tentative D call: TRBD1 (5 bases). CDR3 length: 14 residues. Trimming removed 8 bases at V and 3 bases at J, with 16 bases between. Per the germline V gene, CDR1 is MNHNS and CDR2 is SASEGT. In nucleotides, the CDR3 is TGTGCCAGCCTGACGAGAGGGGTCGACACTGAAGCTTTCTTT. The encoded protein is CASLTRGVDTEAFF.

This clonotype was detected ten times or more. The chain couples TRBV6-1 to TRBJ2-7; 7 nucleotides agree with TRBD2. V shed 8 bases and J 4 bases; nucleotides not matched to a gene: 11. The CDR3 contains 14 residues. Germline lookup yields CDR1 MNHNS and CDR2 SASEGT. CDR3 in DNA: TGTGCCAGCCGCGAACTAGCGCCACCTTACGAGCAGTACTTC. Protein product: CASRELAPPYEQYF.

This clonotype came up many times. The rearrangement uses TRBV11-2 and TRBJ2-1, with D uncertain. CDR3 length: 15 amino acids. Germline CDR1 reads SGHAT; CDR2 reads FQNNGV. V lost 6 bases and J 0 bases, leaving 12 bases between the germline ends. CDR3 in DNA: TGTGCCAGCAGTCAGGACGGAAGCTCCTACAATGAGCAGTTCTTC. Protein product: CASSQDGSSYNEQFF.

This clonotype came up many times. The V gene is TRBV12-3 or TRBV12-4, the J gene TRBJ1-1; D uncertain. The V end lost 1 base, the J end lost 3 bases, and 6 bases lay between the germline ends. This CDR3 region has 13 residues. CDR3 coding DNA: TGTGCCAGCAGTTTAGGGAGCCACACTGAAGCTTTCTTT. Its translation: CASSLGSHTEAFF.

Many counts were recorded for this clonotype. This rearrangement joins TRBV7-2 to TRBJ2-7; TRBD1 matches 7 bases. The CDR3 is 15 amino acids. Losses at the gene ends were 5 bases for V and 3 bases for J; bases not matched to a gene: 10. CDR1 is SGHTA, CDR2 FQGNSA, per germline. In DNA, the CDR3 is TGTGCCAGCAGCCCCCAAATAGGGGGCCTCTACGAGCAGTACTTC. The encoded protein is CASSPQIGGLYEQYF.

This clonotype turned up a few times. The chain combines TRBV10-2 with TRBJ2-7; no clear D. Trimming cost V 4 bases and J 6 bases, with 16 bases left between them. Germline assignment: CDR1 WSHSY and CDR2 SAAADI. The CDR3 runs 14 residues. In DNA form, the CDR3 reads TGCGCCAGCAGTGGTACGATAAGGGCCTCCGAGCAGTACTTC. Its translation is CASSGTIRASEQYF.

Worth noting for this clonotype: It is likely a read error, because the conserved phenylalanine at the end of the CDR3 is missing. The J gene is TRBJ2-7, the V gene TRBV12-3 or TRBV12-4; D is unclear. V was shortened by 7 bases and J by 3 bases, with 7 bases between the two germline ends. CDR3 size: 11 residues. Written as DNA, the CDR3 is TGTGCCAGCACCGGTGGCTACGAGCAGTACTCC. Amino acid sequence: CASTGGYEQYS.

As regards this clonotype: With a much larger clone just one base away, this may be a read error. V is TRBV3-1 and J is TRBJ2-7, with 8 bases identical to TRBD2. Per the germline V gene, CDR1 is LGHDT and CDR2 is YNNKEL (reference sequence). CDR3 length equals 15 residues. V trimming: 1 base; J trimming: 2 bases; junction bases outside the gene matches: 4. The CDR3, as DNA: TGTGCCAGCAGCCAAGGACTAGCGCCCCCCTACGAGCAGTACTTC. Translated, it gives CASSQGLAPPYEQYF.

This clonotype was seen a single time. The gene calls are TRBV14 and TRBJ2-7, with D maybe TRBD1 (6 bases). The V gene's germline CDR1 is SGHDN and CDR2 FVKESK. V lost 4 bases and J lost 3, with 16 bases in between. The CDR3 is 15 amino acids. Written as DNA, the CDR3 is TGTGCCAGCAGCCGAAGCTTGGGACAAGGCTACGAGCAGTACTTC. It encodes CASSRSLGQGYEQYF.

Details on this clonotype: Possible read error: a much larger clone is one base away. This chain joins TRBV7-8 and TRBJ2-3; D is undetermined. The germline CDR1 and CDR2 sequences are SGHVS and FQNEAQ. This CDR3 spans 16 amino acids. V shed 4 bases and J shed 5 bases, with 19 bases lying between them. Here the CDR3 DNA reads TGTGCCAGCAGCTCCAAAACGGCTTACCCCAAAGATACGCAGTATTTT. It yields the protein CASSSKTAYPKDTQYF.

The chain joins TRBV12-3 or TRBV12-4 to TRBJ1-4, with D perhaps matching TRBD1 (5 bases). CDR3 length equals 14 residues. The ends were cut back, 5 bases at V and 7 bases at J, with 14 bases in the middle. CDR3 sequence (DNA): TGTGCCAGCAGTCCCCAGGGAGTAGGTGAAAAACTGTTTTTT. This sequence encodes CASSPQGVGEKLFF.